These 16 T cell receptor beta chains came from one sample sequenced in a study of T cells in Graves' hyperthyroidism and ophthalmopathy. RNA transcripts served as the template for amplifying TCR beta CDR3 regions. The HTBI set primed first-round TCR CDR3 RT-PCR. From the multiplex PCR reads, TCRdb called clonotypes with MiXCR, one entry per CDR3 protein. The sample includes approximately 300,000 distinct CDR3 sequences, approximately 15% of them seen just once. The sequenced sample was blood. The receptors come from an older woman with Graves' ophthalmopathy.

At least ten counts were recorded for this clonotype. The V and J genes are TRBV3-1 and TRBJ2-1; D is possibly TRBD1 or TRBD2 (5 bases each). There are 14 residues in the CDR3. V lost 0 bases and J lost 6, with 9 bases in between. Germline loops: CDR1 LGHDT, CDR2 YNNKEL (reference sequence). The CDR3 DNA follows: TGTGCCAGCAGCCAAGATGGGGGTCGCAATGAGCAGTTCTTC. As protein: CASSQDGGRNEQFF.

The J gene is TRBJ1-5, the V gene TRBV27; a possible D gene is TRBD1 (5 bases). This CDR3 is built from 17 residues. V lost 5 bases, J lost 0 bases, and 17 bases lay in between. Germline assignment: CDR1 MNHEY and CDR2 SMNVEV (reference sequence). The CDR3 DNA reads TGTGCCAGCAGTGGGGGGATAGGGGCATATAGCAATCAGCCCCAGCATTTT. Encoded protein: CASSGGIGAYSNQPQHF.

This clonotype was counted between two and nine times. This sequence may be a read error, since a much larger clone differs from it by one base. The rearrangement joins TRBV6-2 or TRBV6-3 to TRBJ2-3, with D tentatively TRBD1 (6 bases). This CDR3 is built from 16 residues. In germline, CDR1 is MNHEY, CDR2 SVGEGT. The CDR3 nucleotides read TGTGCCACCTCAGGGGTATCGCTTACGGGCACAGGTACGCAGTATTTT. This sequence encodes CATSGVSLTGTGTQYF.

This clonotype was found many times. The chain recombines TRBV6-2 or TRBV6-3 with TRBJ1-2, with a possible D match to TRBD1 (5 bases). Trimming stripped 0 bases from V and 3 bases from J, with 17 bases between. The CDR3 consists of 17 residues. Germline V gives CDR1 MNHEY, CDR2 SVGEGT. The chain's CDR3 is CASSYSTGHKSHYGYTF. DNA of the CDR3: TGTGCCAGCAGTTACTCGACCGGACACAAGTCGCACTATGGCTACACCTTC.

A few counts support this clonotype. The rearrangement uses TRBV19 and TRBJ2-2, with 10 positions matching TRBD2. With V trimmed by 10 bases and J by 0 bases, 17 bases remained unmatched. Germline V gene lookup returns CDR1 LNHDA and CDR2 SQIVND (reference sequence). The CDR3 is 19 amino acids. DNA of the CDR3: TGTGCCAACCCCCAACGGGCTAGCGGGGGACCTTCGAACACCGGGGAGCTGTTTTTT. Its translation is CANPQRASGGPSNTGELFF.

This clonotype was seen at least ten times. The J gene is TRBJ1-2, the V gene TRBV7-2, with D perhaps TRBD1 (5 bases). V was pared by 11 bases and J by 4 bases, with 14 bases between. The V gene's germline CDR1 is SGHTA and CDR2 FQGNSA. The CDR3 extends over 12 amino acids. CDR3 amino acids: CAAGGGAYGYTF. DNA of the CDR3: TGTGCCGCCGGAGGAGGGGCCTATGGCTACACCTTC.

This clonotype was found many times. The chain is built from TRBV18 and TRBJ2-2, with 8 bases fitting TRBD1. The CDR3 is 15 residues long. Losses at the gene ends were 6 bases for V and 3 bases for J; bases not matched to a gene: 6. CDR1 and CDR2 (germline): KGHSH, LQKENI. CDR3 sequence (DNA): TGTGCCAGCTCGCGGGACAGGTCAGACACCGGGGAGCTGTTTTTT. Translating gives CASSRDRSDTGELFF.

At least ten counts were recorded for this clonotype. The chain recombines TRBV5-1 with TRBJ2-7; TRBD1 is a possible D gene (6 bases). The CDR3 contains 14 residues. The V and J ends lost 0 bases and 2 bases respectively, with 9 bases between them. Per germline, CDR1 SGHRS and CDR2 YFSETQ. CDR3 coding DNA: TGCGCCAGCAGCTTGGCAGGGGAAGCCTACGAGCAGTACTTC. It specifies CASSLAGEAYEQYF.

This clonotype was observed at least ten times. The chain is built from TRBV28 and TRBJ1-5; no clear D gene. The V and J ends lost 5 bases and 0 bases respectively, with 8 bases between them. The length of the CDR3 is 14 residues. Germline-derived CDR1 and CDR2 are MDHEN and SYDVKM. Here the CDR3 reads CASSDTGSNQPQHF. The CDR3 DNA is TGTGCCAGCAGTGACACCGGTAGCAATCAGCCCCAGCATTTT.

DNA for the CDR3: TGTGCCATTAGGGGGCCCGGGGACAATCAGCCCCAGCATTTT. Its protein is CAIRGPGDNQPQHF. The V gene is TRBV19, the J gene TRBJ1-5; 7 nucleotides align to TRBD1. Germline CDR1 is LNHDA and CDR2 is SQIVND (reference sequence). Trimming removed 10 bases from V and 3 bases from J; junction bases left unmatched: 9. The CDR3 is 14 amino acids.

This clonotype has a handful of counts. This rearrangement joins TRBV10-3 to TRBJ2-7, with no clear D. The V gene lost 10 bases and the J gene lost 3 bases, with 13 bases spanning the gap. Germline-derived CDR1 and CDR2 are ENHRY and SYGVKD. CDR3 length: 12 residues. Written as DNA, the CDR3 is TGTGCCACCCAATCCAGGAACTACGAGCAGTACTTC. It codes for CATQSRNYEQYF.

This clonotype was seen ten or more times. The chain combines TRBV6-1 with TRBJ2-7; D may be TRBD1 (6 bases). V dropped 5 bases and J dropped 0 bases, with 8 bases sitting between them. The germline V gene encodes CDR1 MNHNS and CDR2 SASEGT. This CDR3 is built from 13 residues. The CDR3 loop is CASSQTGSYEQYF. In DNA, the CDR3 is TGTGCCAGCAGTCAGACAGGCTCCTACGAGCAGTACTTC.

The chain employs TRBV5-1 and TRBJ1-2; no definite D call. V was clipped by 0 bases and J by 3 bases, with 6 bases between them. The CDR3 loop spans 13 amino acids. Germline values: CDR1 SGHRS, CDR2 YFSETQ. The CDR3 sequence: CASSLDIDYGYTF. The CDR3 DNA reads TGCGCCAGCAGCTTGGATATCGACTATGGCTACACCTTC. The full variable domain, completed using reference TRBV5-1 and TRBJ1-2, is KAGVTQTPRYLIKTRGQQVTLSCSPISGHRSVSWYQQTPGQGLQFLFEYFSETQRNKGNFPGRFSGRQFSNSRSEMNVSTLELGDSALYLCASSLDIDYGYTFGSGTRLTVV.

This clonotype was seen ten or more times. V is TRBV6-1 and J is TRBJ2-7; D is possibly TRBD1 (6 bases). The ends were cut back, 5 bases at V and 2 bases at J, with 13 bases in the middle. CDR1 is MNHNS, CDR2 SASEGT, per germline. The CDR3 contains 14 residues. In DNA, the CDR3 is TGTGCCAGCAGTCAACGCAAGGGGGCCTACGAGCAGTACTTC. Protein sequence: CASSQRKGAYEQYF.

The chain couples TRBV6-1 to TRBJ2-1; TRBD1 matches 9 bases. Trimming removed 6 bases from V and 8 bases from J; junction bases left unmatched: 5. Germline V gene sequence: CDR1 MNHNS, CDR2 SASEGT. This CDR3 contains 13 residues. The chain's CDR3 is CASSPGTGHEQFF. The CDR3 DNA sequence: TGTGCCAGCAGCCCCGGGACAGGGCATGAGCAGTTCTTC.

The sample holds many counts of this clonotype. The chain links TRBV6-1 to TRBJ1-4, with unresolved D. V was shortened by 6 bases and J by 5 bases, with 13 bases between the two germline ends. CDR3 length: 14 residues. Germline CDR1 is MNHNS and CDR2 is SASEGT. CDR3 loop: CASSHGGFNEKLFF. DNA for the CDR3: TGTGCCAGCAGCCACGGAGGTTTCAATGAAAAACTGTTTTTT.